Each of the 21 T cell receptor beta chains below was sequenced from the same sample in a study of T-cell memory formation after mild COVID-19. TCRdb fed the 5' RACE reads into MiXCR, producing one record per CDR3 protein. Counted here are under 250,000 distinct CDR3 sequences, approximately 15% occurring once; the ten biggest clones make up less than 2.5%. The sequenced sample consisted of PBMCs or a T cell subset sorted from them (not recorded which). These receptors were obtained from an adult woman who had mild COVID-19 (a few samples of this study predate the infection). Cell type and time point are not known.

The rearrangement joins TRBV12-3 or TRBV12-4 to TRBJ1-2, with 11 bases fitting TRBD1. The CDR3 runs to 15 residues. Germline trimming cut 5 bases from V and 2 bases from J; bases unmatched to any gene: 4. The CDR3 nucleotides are TGTGCCAGCAGTCACCGGGACAGGGGGAACTATGGCTACACCTTC. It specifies CASSHRDRGNYGYTF.

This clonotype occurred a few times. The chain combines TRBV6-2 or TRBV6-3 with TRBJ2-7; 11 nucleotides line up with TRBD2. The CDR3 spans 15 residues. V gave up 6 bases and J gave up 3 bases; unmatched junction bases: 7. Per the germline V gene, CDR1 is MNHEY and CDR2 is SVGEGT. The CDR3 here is CASRPGTSGRYEQYF. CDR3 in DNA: TGTGCCAGCAGACCCGGGACTAGCGGCCGCTACGAGCAGTACTTC.

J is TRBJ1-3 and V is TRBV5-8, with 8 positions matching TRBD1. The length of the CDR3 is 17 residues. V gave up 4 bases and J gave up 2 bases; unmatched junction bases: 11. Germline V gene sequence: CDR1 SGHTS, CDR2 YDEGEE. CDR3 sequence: CASSTNRGTLTGNTIYF. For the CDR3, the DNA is TGTGCCAGCAGCACCAACAGGGGGACCTTAACTGGAAACACCATATATTTT. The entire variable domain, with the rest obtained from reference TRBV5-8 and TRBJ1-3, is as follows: EAGVTQSPTHLIKTRGQQATLRCSPISGHTSVYWYQQALGLGLQFLLWYDEGEERNRGNFPPRFSGRQFPNYSSELNVNALELEDSALYLCASSTNRGTLTGNTIYFGEGSWLTVV.

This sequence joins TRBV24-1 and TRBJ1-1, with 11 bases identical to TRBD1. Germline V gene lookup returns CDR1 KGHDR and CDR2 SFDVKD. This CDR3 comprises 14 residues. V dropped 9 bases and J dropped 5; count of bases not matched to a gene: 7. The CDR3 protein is CATQRTGGRTEAFF. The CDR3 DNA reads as TGTGCCACCCAGCGGACAGGGGGCAGGACTGAAGCTTTCTTT.

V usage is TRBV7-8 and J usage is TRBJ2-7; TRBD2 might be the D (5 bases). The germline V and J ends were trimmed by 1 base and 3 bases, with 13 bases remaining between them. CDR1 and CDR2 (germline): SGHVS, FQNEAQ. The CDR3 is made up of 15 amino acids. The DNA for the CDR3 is TGTGCCAGCAGCTTAGGGGGTAGCGCGCTCTACGAGCAGTACTTC. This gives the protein CASSLGGSALYEQYF.

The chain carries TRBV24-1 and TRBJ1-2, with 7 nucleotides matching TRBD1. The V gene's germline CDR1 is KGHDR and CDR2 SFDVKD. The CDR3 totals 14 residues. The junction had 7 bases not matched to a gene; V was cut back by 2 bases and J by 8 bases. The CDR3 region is CATSDWSGQRGYTF. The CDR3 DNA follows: TGTGCCACCAGTGATTGGTCGGGACAGAGGGGCTACACCTTC.

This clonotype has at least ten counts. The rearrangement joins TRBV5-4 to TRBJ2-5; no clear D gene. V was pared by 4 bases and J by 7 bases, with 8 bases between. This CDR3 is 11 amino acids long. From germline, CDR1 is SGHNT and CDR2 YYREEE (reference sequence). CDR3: CASSQDATQYF. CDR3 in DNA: TGTGCCAGCAGCCAAGACGCGACCCAGTACTTC.

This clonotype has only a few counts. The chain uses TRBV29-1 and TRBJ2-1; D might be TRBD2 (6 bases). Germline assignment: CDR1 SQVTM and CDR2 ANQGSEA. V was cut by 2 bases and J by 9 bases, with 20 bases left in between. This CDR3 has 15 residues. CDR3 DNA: TGCAGCGTTGAACCTCCCGGGAGAGTCAGGGCTGAGCAGTTCTTC. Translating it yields CSVEPPGRVRAEQFF.

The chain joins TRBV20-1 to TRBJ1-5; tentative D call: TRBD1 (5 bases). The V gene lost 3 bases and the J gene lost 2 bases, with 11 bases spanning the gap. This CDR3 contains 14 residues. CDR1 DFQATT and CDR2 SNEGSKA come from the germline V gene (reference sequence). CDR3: CSASLGAGNQPQHF. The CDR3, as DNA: TGCAGTGCTAGTCTCGGGGCTGGCAATCAGCCCCAGCATTTT.

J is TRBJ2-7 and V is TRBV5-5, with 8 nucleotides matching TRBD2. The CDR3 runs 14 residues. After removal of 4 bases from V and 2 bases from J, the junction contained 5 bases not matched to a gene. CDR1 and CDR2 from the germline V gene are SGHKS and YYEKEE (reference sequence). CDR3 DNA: TGTGCCAGCAGCCCCGGGAGGGGGGCCTACGAGCAGTACTTC. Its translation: CASSPGRGAYEQYF. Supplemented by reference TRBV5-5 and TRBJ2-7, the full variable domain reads DAGVTQSPTHLIKTRGQQVTLRCSPISGHKSVSWYQQVLGQGPQFIFQYYEKEERGRGNFPDRFSARQFPNYSSELNVNALLLGDSALYLCASSPGRGAYEQYFGPGTRLTVT.

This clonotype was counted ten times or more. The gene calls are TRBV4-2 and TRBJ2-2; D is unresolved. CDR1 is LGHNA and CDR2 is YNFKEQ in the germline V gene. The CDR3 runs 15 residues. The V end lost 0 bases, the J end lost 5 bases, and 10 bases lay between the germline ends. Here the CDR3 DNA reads TGTGCCAGCAGCCAAGAATGGTGGGGTACCGGGGAGCTGTTTTTT. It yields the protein CASSQEWWGTGELFF.

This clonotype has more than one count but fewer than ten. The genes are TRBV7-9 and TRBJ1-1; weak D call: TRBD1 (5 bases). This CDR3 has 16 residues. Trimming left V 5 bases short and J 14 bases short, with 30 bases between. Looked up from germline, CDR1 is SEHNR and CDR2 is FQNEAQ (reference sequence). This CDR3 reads CASSRPTQTGVPTPFF. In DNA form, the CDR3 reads TGTGCCAGCAGCCGGCCTACCCAAACGGGGGTACCTACTCCCTTCTTT.

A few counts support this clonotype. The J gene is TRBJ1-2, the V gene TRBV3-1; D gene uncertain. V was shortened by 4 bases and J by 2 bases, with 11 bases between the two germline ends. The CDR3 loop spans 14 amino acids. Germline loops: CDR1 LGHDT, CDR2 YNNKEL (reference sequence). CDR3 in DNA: TGTGCCAGCAGCCCTTCGTCGGGGAACTATGGCTACACCTTC. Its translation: CASSPSSGNYGYTF.

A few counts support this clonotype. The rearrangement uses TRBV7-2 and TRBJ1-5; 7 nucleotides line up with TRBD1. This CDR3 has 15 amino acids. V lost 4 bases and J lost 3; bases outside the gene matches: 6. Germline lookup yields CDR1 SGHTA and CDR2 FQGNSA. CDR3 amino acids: CASSSGGGINQPQHF. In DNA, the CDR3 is TGTGCCAGCAGCTCAGGGGGAGGGATCAATCAGCCCCAGCATTTT.

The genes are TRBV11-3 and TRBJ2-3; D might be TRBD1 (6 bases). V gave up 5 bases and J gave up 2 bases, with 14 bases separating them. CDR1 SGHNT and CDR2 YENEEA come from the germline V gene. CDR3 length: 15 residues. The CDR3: CASSNQGTNTDTQYF. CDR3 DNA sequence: TGTGCCAGCAGCAACCAGGGGACCAACACAGATACGCAGTATTTT.

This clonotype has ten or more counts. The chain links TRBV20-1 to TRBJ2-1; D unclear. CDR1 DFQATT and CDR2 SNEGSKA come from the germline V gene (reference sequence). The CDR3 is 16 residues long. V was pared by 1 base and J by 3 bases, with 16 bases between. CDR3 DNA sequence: TGCAGTGCTAGAGCACCCCCGGCGGAGAGCTACAATGAGCAGTTCTTC. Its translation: CSARAPPAESYNEQFF.

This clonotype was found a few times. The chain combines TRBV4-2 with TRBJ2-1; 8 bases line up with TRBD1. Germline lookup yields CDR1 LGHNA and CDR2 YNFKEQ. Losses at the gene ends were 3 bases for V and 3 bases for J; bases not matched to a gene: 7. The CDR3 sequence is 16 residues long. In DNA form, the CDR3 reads TGTGCCAGCAGCCAGACTAGGACAGGGCTCTACAATGAGCAGTTCTTC. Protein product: CASSQTRTGLYNEQFF.

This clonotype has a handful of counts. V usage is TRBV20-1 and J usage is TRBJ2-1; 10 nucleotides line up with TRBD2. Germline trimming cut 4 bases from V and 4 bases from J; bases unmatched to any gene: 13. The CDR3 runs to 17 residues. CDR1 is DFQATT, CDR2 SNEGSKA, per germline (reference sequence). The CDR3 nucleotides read TGCAGTGCTACAGACTTGTCCGCGACTAGCGGGTACAATGAGCAGTTCTTC. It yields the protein CSATDLSATSGYNEQFF.

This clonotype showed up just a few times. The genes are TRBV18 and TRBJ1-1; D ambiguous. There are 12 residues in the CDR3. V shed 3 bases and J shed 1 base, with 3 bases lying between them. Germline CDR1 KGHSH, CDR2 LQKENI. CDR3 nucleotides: TGTGCCAGCTCACCGTGGAACACTGAAGCTTTCTTT. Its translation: CASSPWNTEAFF.

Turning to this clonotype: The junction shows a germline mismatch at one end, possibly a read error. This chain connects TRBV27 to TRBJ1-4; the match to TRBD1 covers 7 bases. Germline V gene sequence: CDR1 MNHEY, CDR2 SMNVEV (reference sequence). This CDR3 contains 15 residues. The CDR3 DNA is TGTGACAGCAGTTACCGACAGGGACGGGGTGAAAAACTGTTTTTT. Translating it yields CDSSYRQGRGEKLFF.

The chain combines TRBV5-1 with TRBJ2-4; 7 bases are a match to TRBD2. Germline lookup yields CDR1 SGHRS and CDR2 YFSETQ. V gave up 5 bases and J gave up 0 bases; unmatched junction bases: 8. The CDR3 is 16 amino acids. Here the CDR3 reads CASRAGRSLAKNIQYF. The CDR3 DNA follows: TGCGCCAGCAGAGCGGGAAGGTCCCTAGCCAAAAACATTCAGTACTTC.